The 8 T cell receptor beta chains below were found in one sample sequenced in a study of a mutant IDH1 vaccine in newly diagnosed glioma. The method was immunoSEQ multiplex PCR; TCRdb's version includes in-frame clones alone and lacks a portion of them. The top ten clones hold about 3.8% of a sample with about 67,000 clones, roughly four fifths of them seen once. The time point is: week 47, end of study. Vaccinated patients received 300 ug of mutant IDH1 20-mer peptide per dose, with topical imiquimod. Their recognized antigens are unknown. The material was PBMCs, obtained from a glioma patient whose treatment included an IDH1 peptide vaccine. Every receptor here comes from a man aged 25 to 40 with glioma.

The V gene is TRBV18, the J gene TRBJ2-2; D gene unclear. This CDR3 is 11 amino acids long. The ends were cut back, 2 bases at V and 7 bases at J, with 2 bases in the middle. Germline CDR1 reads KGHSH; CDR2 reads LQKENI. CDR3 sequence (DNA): TGTGCCAGCTCACCAGACGGGGAGCTGTTTTTT. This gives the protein CASSPDGELFF. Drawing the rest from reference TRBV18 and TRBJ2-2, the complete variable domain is NAGVMQNPRHLVRRRGQEARLRCSPMKGHSHVYWYRQLPEEGLKFMVYLQKENIIDESGMPKERFSAEFPKEGPSILRIQQVVRGDSAAYFCASSPDGELFFGEGSRLTVL.

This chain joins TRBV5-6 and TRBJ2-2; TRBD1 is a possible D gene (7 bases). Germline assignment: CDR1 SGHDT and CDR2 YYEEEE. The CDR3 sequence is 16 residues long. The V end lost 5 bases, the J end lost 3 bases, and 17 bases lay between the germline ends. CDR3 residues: CASSGGGLNYTGELFF. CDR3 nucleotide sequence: TGTGCCAGCAGTGGAGGGGGCCTTAATTACACCGGGGAGCTGTTTTTT.

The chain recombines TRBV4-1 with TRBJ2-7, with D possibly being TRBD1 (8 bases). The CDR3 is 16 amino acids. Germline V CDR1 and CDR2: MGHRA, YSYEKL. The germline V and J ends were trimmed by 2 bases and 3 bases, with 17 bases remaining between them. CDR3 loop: CASSQPQGGRNYEQYF. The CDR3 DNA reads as TGCGCCAGCAGCCAACCACAGGGGGGGAGAAACTACGAGCAGTACTTC.

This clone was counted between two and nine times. The CDR3 nucleotides read TGTGCCAGTACCGCCACGCCCACCTTGAACACTGAAGCTTTCTTT. Translating gives CASTATPTLNTEAFF. The chain recombines TRBV2 with TRBJ1-1; D call uncertain. Germline CDR1 reads SNHLY; CDR2 reads FYNNEI. This CDR3 is built from 15 residues. Trimming left V 9 bases short and J 0 bases short, with 17 bases between.

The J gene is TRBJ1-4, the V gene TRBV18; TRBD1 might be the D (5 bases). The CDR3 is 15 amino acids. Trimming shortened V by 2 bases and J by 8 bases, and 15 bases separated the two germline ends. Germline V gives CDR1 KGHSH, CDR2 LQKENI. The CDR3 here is CASSPWDGRLEKLFF. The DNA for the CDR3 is TGTGCCAGCTCACCATGGGACGGCCGGTTGGAAAAACTGTTTTTT.

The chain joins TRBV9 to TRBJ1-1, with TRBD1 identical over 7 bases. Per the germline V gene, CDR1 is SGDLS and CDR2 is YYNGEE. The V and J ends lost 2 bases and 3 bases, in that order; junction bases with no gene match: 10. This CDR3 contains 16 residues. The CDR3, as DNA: TGTGCCAGCAGCGTTCAGGGGGAGATTTTCGACACTGAAGCTTTCTTT. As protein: CASSVQGEIFDTEAFF.

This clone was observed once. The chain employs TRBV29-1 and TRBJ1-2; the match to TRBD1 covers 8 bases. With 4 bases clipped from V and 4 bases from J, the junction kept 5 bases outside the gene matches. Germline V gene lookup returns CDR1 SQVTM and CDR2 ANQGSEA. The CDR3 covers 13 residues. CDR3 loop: CSVGQGWAYGYTF. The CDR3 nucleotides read TGCAGCGTTGGACAGGGGTGGGCCTATGGCTACACCTTC. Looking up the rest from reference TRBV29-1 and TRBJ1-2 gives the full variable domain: SAVISQKPSRDICQRGTSLTIQCQVDSQVTMMFWYRQQPGQSLTLIATANQGSEATYESGFVIDKFPISRPNLTFSTLTVSNMSPEDSSIYLCSVGQGWAYGYTFGSGTRLTVV.

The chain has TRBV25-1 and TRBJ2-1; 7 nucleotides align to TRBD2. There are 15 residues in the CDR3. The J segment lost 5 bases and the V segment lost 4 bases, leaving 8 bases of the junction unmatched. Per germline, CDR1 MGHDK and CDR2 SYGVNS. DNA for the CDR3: TGTGCCAGCAGTGGACTAGCTTGGGGAAACAATGAGCAGTTCTTC. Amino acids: CASSGLAWGNNEQFF.